These 6 T cell receptor beta chains were all obtained from the same sample, sequenced in a study of cytomegalovirus exposure and HLA in healthy donors. It was with 60 Vbeta and 13 Jbeta primers that the PCR ran. Data came from immunoSEQ multiplex PCR; TCRdb stores just in-frame clones and leaves some out. Of 65,000 to 80,000 clones in the sample, approximately 72% were seen once. Sequencing was done on a sample of PBMCs. The receptors come from a middle-aged woman in good health and CMV-seropositive.

CDR3 nucleotide sequence: TGTGCCAGCAGTCCCCGGGAGTCTCTCGGTAATTCACCCCTCCACTTT. Translation gives CASSPRESLGNSPLHF. V usage is TRBV28 and J usage is TRBJ1-6; D is uncertain. From germline, CDR1 is MDHEN and CDR2 SYDVKM. Trimming took off 5 bases at V and 6 bases at J, with 17 bases between the two ends. This CDR3 spans 16 amino acids.

This rearrangement joins TRBV28 to TRBJ1-5; the D gene is possibly TRBD1 (6 bases). The J call may be faulty, since TRBJ2-3 better matches the DNA end. The CDR3 is 15 residues long. Germline loops: CDR1 MDHEN, CDR2 SYDVKM. CDR3 in amino acids: CASSPLFRGDQPQYF. Written as DNA, the CDR3 is TGTGCCAGCAGTCCCCTGTTCAGGGGTGATCAGCCCCAGTATTTT.

The genes are TRBV6-7 and TRBJ2-3; D unresolved. Being an ORF, TRBV6-7 has a function that is uncertain. The CDR3 contains 15 residues. V was clipped by 8 bases and J by 4 bases, with 19 bases between them. CDR3 region: CASGYSSSSADTQYF. The DNA for the CDR3 is TGTGCCAGCGGATACAGTTCCTCGTCCGCAGATACGCAGTATTTT.

As to this clone: Other nucleotide sequences in the sample specify the same CDR3. The chain joins TRBV29-1 to TRBJ2-2; the match to TRBD1 covers 7 bases. The CDR3 extends over 15 amino acids. Germline CDR1 reads SQVTM; CDR2 reads ANQGSEA. J gave up 0 bases and V 0 bases, and 1 base lay outside the gene matches. CDR3 sequence: CSVEDGTANTGELFF. As DNA, the CDR3 is TGCAGCGTTGAAGACGGGACAGCGAACACCGGGGAGCTGTTTTTT.

This chain uses TRBV27 with TRBJ1-4; 9 bases line up with TRBD1. CDR3 length: 15 amino acids. V lost 5 bases and J lost 8; bases outside the gene matches: 9. Germline loops: CDR1 MNHEY, CDR2 SMNVEV (reference sequence). The CDR3 sequence: CASSGPGQGNEKLFF. The DNA for the CDR3 is TGTGCCAGCAGTGGGCCGGGACAGGGTAACGAAAAACTGTTTTTT.

In this sample, this clone turned up once. The chain employs TRBV19 and TRBJ2-3, with 14 bases matching TRBD2. The CDR3 spans 16 residues. The junction had 6 bases not matched to a gene; V was cut back by 5 bases and J by 5 bases. CDR1 is LNHDA, CDR2 SQIVND, per germline (reference sequence). The CDR3 nucleotides are TGTGCCAGTAGTTTTGGGACTAGCGGGGGAAAAGATACGCAGTATTTT. Translating it yields CASSFGTSGGKDTQYF.